A single sample is the source of the 13 T cell receptor beta chains below, sequenced in a study of T cells in Graves' hyperthyroidism and ophthalmopathy. What was amplified from RNA transcripts were TCR beta CDR3 regions. TCR CDR3 regions were first amplified by RT-PCR with HTBI primers. Each CDR3 protein gets one entry after TCRdb re-called the multiplex PCR reads with MiXCR. This repertoire shows 450,000 to 650,000 distinct CDR3 sequences, over 15% found once; its top ten account for around 17%. The specimen sequenced was blood. These receptors originate from a woman aged 18-29 years with Graves' ophthalmopathy.

This clonotype came up many times. J is TRBJ2-7 and V is TRBV5-1; 10 bases map to TRBD2. With V trimmed by 6 bases and J by 3 bases, 9 bases remained unmatched. CDR1 is SGHRS, CDR2 YFSETQ, per germline. There are 15 residues in the CDR3. CDR3 protein: CASNPASGGLYEQYF. The CDR3 DNA sequence: TGCGCCAGCAACCCTGCTAGCGGGGGACTCTACGAGCAGTACTTC.

This clonotype showed up just a few times. The chain couples TRBV4-3 to TRBJ2-2; D gene ambiguous. V was cut by 1 base and J by 6 bases, with 3 bases left in between. This CDR3 has 12 amino acids. The germline V gene has CDR1 LGHNA and CDR2 YSLEER. The CDR3 DNA reads TGCGCCAGCAGCCAAGGATCCGGGGAGCTGTTTTTT. Translation: CASSQGSGELFF.

In this sample, this clonotype turned up many times. V and J are TRBV29-1 and TRBJ2-7; 7 bases are shared with TRBD2. There are 13 residues in the CDR3. The V gene's germline CDR1 is SQVTM and CDR2 ANQGSEA. With V trimmed by 3 bases and J by 5 bases, 7 bases remained unmatched. CDR3 nucleotides: TGCAGCGTTGATAAGGCGGGAGTAAACGAGCAGTACTTC. Translation: CSVDKAGVNEQYF.

This clonotype was seen many times. The CDR3: CASSYSGRGGNTEAFF. DNA for the CDR3: TGTGCCAGCAGTTACTCAGGTCGGGGTGGAAACACTGAAGCTTTCTTT. This sequence joins TRBV6-2 or TRBV6-3 and TRBJ1-1; D unresolved. V lost 0 bases and J 2 bases, leaving 13 bases between the germline ends. This CDR3 has 16 amino acids. Germline loops: CDR1 MNHEY, CDR2 SVGEGT.

V is TRBV5-1 and J is TRBJ2-5; D gene ambiguous. From germline, CDR1 is SGHRS and CDR2 YFSETQ. The CDR3 has 12 residues. V dropped 4 bases and J dropped 9 bases, with 13 bases sitting between them. The CDR3 protein is CASSETKGPQYF. CDR3 in DNA: TGCGCCAGCAGCGAAACGAAGGGCCCCCAGTACTTC.

This sequence joins TRBV20-1 and TRBJ1-3, with TRBD1 matching over 7 bases. CDR1 DFQATT and CDR2 SNEGSKA come from the germline V gene (reference sequence). This CDR3 has 14 amino acids. V lost 0 bases, J lost 4 bases, and 3 bases stayed unmatched. The CDR3 DNA reads TGCAGTGCTAGAGAACAGGGGCAAGGAAACACCATATATTTT. Its translation is CSAREQGQGNTIYF.

This clonotype was detected only a few times. CDR3 sequence: CASSLEFGLARNTGELFF. CDR3 DNA: TGTGCCAGCAGCTTGGAATTCGGACTAGCGCGGAACACCGGGGAGCTGTTTTTT. The chain joins TRBV5-6 to TRBJ2-2; TRBD2 agrees at 9 bases. Germline lookup yields CDR1 SGHDT and CDR2 YYEEEE. This CDR3 comprises 18 residues. Trimming at V came to 0 bases and at J to 1 base, leaving 7 bases not matched to a gene.

The chain uses TRBV25-1 and TRBJ2-7; D is perhaps TRBD1 or TRBD2 (5 bases each). Trimming cost V 3 bases and J 0 bases, with 12 bases left between them. Germline CDR1 MGHDK, CDR2 SYGVNS. CDR3 length equals 15 residues. This CDR3 reads CASSDYGTDSYEQYF. The CDR3 coding sequence is TGTGCCAGCAGTGACTATGGGACGGACTCCTACGAGCAGTACTTC.

This clonotype occurred a few times. This chain joins TRBV5-8 and TRBJ1-3; TRBD1 matches 7 bases. V was pared by 0 bases and J by 0 bases, with 6 bases of the junction left unmatched. The length of the CDR3 is 17 residues. Germline assignment: CDR1 SGHTS and CDR2 YDEGEE. CDR3 protein: CASSLGQGQVSGNTIYF. The DNA for the CDR3 is TGTGCCAGCAGCTTGGGACAGGGACAAGTCTCTGGAAACACCATATATTTT.

This clonotype was picked up many times. The rearrangement links TRBV30 to TRBJ2-1; D gene unclear. Trimming took off 5 bases at V and 4 bases at J, with 9 bases between the two ends. The CDR3 sequence is 12 residues long. Germline lookup yields CDR1 GTSNPN and CDR2 SVGIG (reference sequence). The CDR3 bases are TGTGCCTGGGGAAAGGAGTACAATGAGCAGTTCTTC. As protein: CAWGKEYNEQFF.

This clonotype came up many times. The CDR3 protein is CASSRDRLSEAFF. CDR3 nucleotide sequence: TGTGCCAGCAGTCGAGACAGGTTATCTGAAGCTTTCTTT. The chain links TRBV11-2 to TRBJ1-1; perhaps TRBD1 as D (6 bases). Trimming pared 6 bases from V and 6 bases from J, leaving 14 bases between. Germline CDR1 and CDR2: SGHAT and FQNNGV. The CDR3 extends over 13 amino acids.

This clonotype was recorded many times. J is TRBJ2-2 and V is TRBV27, with D tentatively TRBD2 (6 bases). The CDR3 runs 14 residues. CDR1 and CDR2 from the germline V gene are MNHEY and SMNVEV (reference sequence). Trimming pared 2 bases from V and 6 bases from J, leaving 10 bases between. The CDR3 region is CASSLGRRAGELFF. The CDR3 bases are TGTGCCAGCAGTTTAGGGAGGAGGGCCGGGGAGCTGTTTTTT.

On this clonotype itself: One base away lies a much larger clone, so this may be a sequencing read error. The V gene is TRBV3-1, the J gene TRBJ2-5; 11 bases are shared with TRBD2. Germline V gives CDR1 LGHDT, CDR2 YNNKEL (reference sequence). This CDR3 region has 15 residues. CDR3 protein: CASSQRSGRGETKYF. CDR3 DNA sequence: TGTGCCAGCAGCCAACGTAGCGGGAGGGGAGAGACCAAGTACTTC.